The TCR beta chain described here comes from a study of glioma-infiltrating T cells after dendritic cell vaccination. Study context: Between about 2003 and 2013, patients got autologous tumor lysate-pulsed dendritic cell vaccines. Findings and limits, study-wide: Longer survival after dendritic cell vaccination followed higher pretreatment TIL content.

From germline, CDR1 is LNHDA and CDR2 SQIVND (reference sequence). CDR3 length: 13 amino acids. Trimming took 10 bases from V and 0 from J, leaving 10 bases between them. None of the glioblastoma patients had an isocitrate dehydrogenase mutation. PBMC sampling occurred before vaccination, two weeks after the third dose, and at progression. A note on this clone: Antigen unknown.

The data were produced by immunoSEQ multiplex PCR, yet TCRdb's version contains in-frame clones alone and is incomplete. The sample includes about 38,000 clones, 70% to 85% of them seen just once. This rearrangement joins TRBV19 to TRBJ2-1; possible D gene TRBD2, 5 bases. The origin of this receptor is a human donor with glioblastoma. Sequences were derived from blood, sampled before dendritic cell vaccination. This CDR3 reads CATYSDSYNEQFF. The CDR3, as DNA: TGTGCCACTTATAGCGACTCCTACAATGAGCAGTTCTTC. Drawing the rest from reference TRBV19 and TRBJ2-1, the complete variable domain is DGGITQSPKYLFRKEGQNVTLSCEQNLNHDAMYWYRQDPGQGLRLIYYSQIVNDFQKGDIAEGYSVSREKKESFPLTVTSAQKNPTAFYLCATYSDSYNEQFFGPGTRLTVL.